The rows below give T cell receptor beta chains drawn from one sample of a study of low-dose radiotherapy and immunotherapy resistance in tumors. MiXCR was run by TCRdb on the reads, yielding one entry per CDR3 protein. The sample includes more than 50,000 distinct CDR3 sequences, under 30% of them seen just once. The material was PBMCs, obtained before treatment. These TCRs come from a male donor with prostate cancer. Each CDR3 is given with its conserved first and last residue. Each record gives: V gene, D gene, J gene, clone size, CDR3 DNA, CDR3 protein. D genes are given only for firm matches. Size is omitted from some rows. Given values are once, few, many or a class for expanded clones.

TRBV6-2/TRBV6-3	NA	TRBJ2-2	NA	TGTGCCAGCAGAAAGGGGGGGAACACCGGGGAGCTGTTTTTT	CASRKGGNTGELFF
TRBV12-3/TRBV12-4	TRBD2	TRBJ2-1	many	TGTGCCAGCAGGGCACCGGGGACTAGCGCCTACAATGAGCAGTTCTTC	CASRAPGTSAYNEQFF
TRBV28	NA	TRBJ2-7	many	TGTGCCAGCAGTCCCCCCCAAATGACCTCCGAGCAGTACTTC	CASSPPQMTSEQYF
TRBV19	TRBD1	TRBJ1-2	many	TGTGCCAGTCTGACAGGGATCTATGGCTACACCTTC	CASLTGIYGYTF
TRBV10-3	NA	TRBJ2-2	NA	TGTGCCATGGCAGGGGAATTGTTCGGGGAGCTGTTTTTT	CAMAGELFGELFF
TRBV2	NA	TRBJ2-7	many	TGTGCCAGCAGAGAAAATCCTAGGGCCCCCTACGAGCAGTACTTC	CASRENPRAPYEQYF
TRBV5-1	NA	TRBJ2-1	many	TGCGCCAGCAGCTTGGCCGGGACTCTTACTGGGAACAATGAGCAGTTCTTC	CASSLAGTLTGNNEQFF
TRBV6-5	NA	TRBJ2-7	many	TGTGCCAGCAGTATCTCCGGGAGCGGGTACGAGCAGTACTTC	CASSISGSGYEQYF
TRBV28	NA	TRBJ2-3	medium-sized	TGTGCCAGCAGTTTGGGTGGGCGCGGCACAGATACGCAGTATTTT	CASSLGGRGTDTQYF
TRBV7-9	TRBD1	TRBJ2-7	NA	TGTGCCAGCAGCCCCACAGGGGGCGCGCAGTACTTC	CASSPTGGAQYF